This section outlines one T cell receptor (beta chain) sequence together with its context. These data originate in a study of PD-1 blockade in classical Hodgkin lymphoma. Time point: cycle 4 day 1 (C4D1), after more than 5 weeks of nivolumab. Each patient relapsed following autologous stem cell transplantation, and prior brentuximab vedotin exposure differed. Sequenced by immunoSEQ multiplex PCR; TCRdb stores in-frame clones only, minus some. Seen here are about 39,000 clones, around 80% observed once, and the top ten hold more than 35%. This CDR3 region has 18 residues. V was pared by 2 bases and J by 2 bases, with 19 bases between. CDR1 WNHNN and CDR2 SYGVQD come from the germline V gene (reference sequence).

The chain joins TRBV10-1 to TRBJ2-1; D unresolved. This receptor was taken from a human donor with classical Hodgkin lymphoma. The material sequenced was peripheral blood mononuclear cells (PBMCs), taken before the fourth cycle of nivolumab. The CDR3 DNA reads TGCGCCAGCAGTGAGATGCCCAAATCGTGCGGTGCCTACAATGAGCAGTTCTTC. Its translation is CASSEMPKSCGAYNEQFF.